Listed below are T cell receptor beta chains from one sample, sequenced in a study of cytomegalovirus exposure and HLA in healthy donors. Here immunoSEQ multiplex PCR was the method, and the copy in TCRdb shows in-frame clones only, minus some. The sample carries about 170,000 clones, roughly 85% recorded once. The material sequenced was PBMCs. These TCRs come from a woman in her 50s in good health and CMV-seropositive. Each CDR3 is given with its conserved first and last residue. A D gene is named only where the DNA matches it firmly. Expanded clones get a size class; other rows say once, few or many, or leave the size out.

CASSLGTGGYGYTF	TGTGCCAGCAGTTTAGGGACAGGCGGCTATGGCTACACCTTC	TRBV27	TRBD1	TRBJ1-2	14	.
CASSLLIDSSNYGYTF	TGCGCCAGCAGCCTTTTAATTGACAGTTCTAACTATGGCTACACCTTC	TRBV4-1	.	TRBJ1-2	16	.
CASSEGIDQPQHF	TGTGCCAGCAGTGAGGGTATTGATCAGCCCCAGCATTTT	TRBV27	.	TRBJ1-5	13	.
CASSQDRAAEAFF	TGTGCCAGCTCACAAGACAGGGCTGCTGAAGCTTTCTTT	TRBV18	TRBD1	TRBJ1-1	13	few
CAWSVTGVRVF	TGTGCCTGGAGTGTTACGGGGGTTCGGGTCTTT	TRBV30	.	TRBJ1-1	11	.
CASKIGGNEQFF	TGTGCCAGCAAGATCGGGGGGAATGAGCAGTTCTTC	TRBV2	TRBD2	TRBJ2-1	12	.
CASSQFRNYEQYF	TGCGCCAGCAGCCAGTTTCGCAACTACGAGCAGTACTTC	TRBV5-1	.	TRBJ2-7	13	.
CASSELGGEWTEAFF	TGTGCCAGCAGTGAATTGGGGGGAGAATGGACTGAAGCTTTCTTT	TRBV25-1	.	TRBJ1-1	15	few
CASKDRVQETQYF	TGTGCCAGTAAAGACAGGGTACAAGAGACCCAGTACTTC	TRBV19	TRBD1	TRBJ2-5	13	.
CASSLVVERGGEQYF	TGTGCCAGCAGCTTAGTAGTCGAGAGGGGGGGCGAGCAGTACTTC	TRBV7-9	.	TRBJ2-7	15	.
CASSFTAGEETQYF	TGCGCCAGCAGCTTTACAGCGGGGGAAGAGACCCAGTACTTC	TRBV5-1	TRBD2	TRBJ2-5	14	.
CASSDRGQPQHF	TGTGCCAGCTCAGACAGGGGACAGCCCCAGCATTTT	TRBV18	TRBD1	TRBJ1-5	12	.
CASSETGGRSVKLFF	TGTGCCAGCAGCGAGACGGGAGGGAGGTCTGTAAAACTGTTTTTT	TRBV9	.	TRBJ1-4	15	few
CASSSGTGNYGYTF	TGTGCCAGCAGCTCAGGGACAGGAAACTATGGCTACACCTTC	TRBV9	TRBD1	TRBJ1-2	14	.
CASLWRVAASTEAFF	TGTGCCAGCCTTTGGAGGGTGGCAGCCAGCACTGAAGCTTTCTTT	TRBV2	.	TRBJ1-1	15	.
CATSRGNSLSTEAFF	TGTGCCACCAGCAGGGGCAACTCCCTGAGCACTGAAGCTTTCTTT	TRBV15	.	TRBJ1-1	15	.
CASIQGASYGYTF	TGTGCCAGCATACAGGGGGCAAGTTATGGCTACACCTTC	TRBV2	TRBD1	TRBJ1-2	13	.
CASSFSQGNGYTF	TGTGCCAGCAGTTTTTCTCAGGGGAATGGCTACACCTTC	TRBV28	.	TRBJ1-2	13	few
CASSRGGGASDTQYF	TGTGCCAGCAGCAGGGGCGGGGGGGCCTCAGATACGCAGTATTTT	TRBV5-4	TRBD2	TRBJ2-3	15	once
CATSRGPGQINQPQHF	TGTGCCACCAGCAGAGGTCCAGGACAGATCAATCAGCCCCAGCATTTT	TRBV15	.	TRBJ1-5	16	.
CASSLGYGQRNYEQYF	TGTGCCAGCAGCTTAGGATACGGACAGAGGAACTACGAGCAGTACTTC	TRBV13	.	TRBJ2-7	16	.
CASSWAEKSEQFF	TGTGCCAGCAGCTGGGCCGAGAAGTCCGAGCAGTTCTTC	TRBV27	.	TRBJ2-1	13	.
CASSLGSGQQETQYF	TGTGCCAGCAGCTTAGGGTCGGGACAGCAAGAGACCCAGTACTTC	TRBV7-8	TRBD1	TRBJ2-5	15	.
CASSYSLQGARNGYTF	TGTGCCAGCAGTTACTCCCTGCAGGGGGCAAGGAATGGCTACACCTTC	TRBV6-5	TRBD1	TRBJ1-2	16	.
CASSQEAAAATNEKLFF	TGCGCCAGCAGCCAAGAAGCGGCCGCTGCAACTAATGAAAAACTGTTTTTT	TRBV4-1	.	TRBJ1-4	17	many
CASSAGTLQETQYF	TGTGCCAGCAGCGCCGGGACACTCCAAGAGACCCAGTACTTC	TRBV9	.	TRBJ2-5	14	.
CASSVVGGTDTQYF	TGTGCCAGCAGTGTGGTGGGAGGAACAGATACGCAGTATTTT	TRBV9	.	TRBJ2-3	14	once
CASSWDSYEQYF	TGCGCCAGCAGCTGGGACAGCTACGAGCAGTACTTC	TRBV5-1	TRBD1	TRBJ2-7	12	.
CASSPGLGLNTEAFF	TGTGCCAGTAGTCCCGGCTTGGGGCTGAACACTGAAGCTTTCTTT	TRBV19	.	TRBJ1-1	15	.
CAISGPATGEVRNEQYF	TGTGCCATCAGTGGCCCCGCGACAGGGGAGGTGAGGAACGAGCAGTACTTC	TRBV10-3	TRBD1	TRBJ2-7	17	.
CASSAPDAGYTF	TGTGCCAGCAGTGCCCCCGATGCGGGCTACACCTTC	TRBV6-1	.	TRBJ1-2	12	.
CASSLSVNSYEQYF	TGTGCCAGCAGCTTGAGTGTCAACTCCTACGAGCAGTACTTC	TRBV7-2	.	TRBJ2-7	14	.
CASSPLTSGRETQYF	TGTGCCAGCAGCCCCCTGACTAGCGGGAGGGAGACCCAGTACTTC	TRBV11-3	TRBD2	TRBJ2-5	15	.
CASRRDSSYTGELFF	TGTGCCTCCCGACGGGACTCCTCGTACACCGGGGAGCTGTTTTTT	TRBV10-3	.	TRBJ2-2	15	.
CASTPTTRGGGLGSDTQYF	TGTGCCAGCACCCCGACTACCAGGGGAGGGGGGCTGGGGTCAGATACGCAGTATTTT	TRBV7-2	.	TRBJ2-3	19	.
CASGQLSGANVLTF	TGCGCCAGCGGACAGCTCTCTGGGGCCAACGTCCTGACTTTC	TRBV5-1	.	TRBJ2-6	14	.
CASSLEAGAYYGYTF	TGCGCCAGCAGCTTGGAGGCAGGCGCCTACTATGGCTACACCTTC	TRBV5-1	.	TRBJ1-2	15	.
CASSLNPGGYEQYF	TGTGCCAGCAGTCTCAACCCGGGTGGGTACGAGCAGTACTTC	TRBV27	.	TRBJ2-7	14	.
CASTQPGSGNTIYF	TGTGCCAGCACCCAGCCCGGGTCTGGAAACACCATATATTTT	TRBV2	.	TRBJ1-3	14	.